A single sample gave rise to the 24 T cell receptor beta chains below, sequenced in a study of cytomegalovirus exposure and HLA in healthy donors. The PCR ran on 60 Vbeta and 13 Jbeta primers. Here immunoSEQ multiplex PCR was the method, and the copy in TCRdb shows in-frame clones only, minus some. The table has fewer than 250,000 clones, roughly 81% seen once. The sequencing input was PBMCs. Receptor source: a woman aged 30 to 39 in good health and CMV-seropositive.

The chain uses TRBV27 and TRBJ2-7; D unclear. V lost 5 bases and J lost 6, with 17 bases in between. Germline lookup yields CDR1 MNHEY and CDR2 SMNVEV (reference sequence). The CDR3 covers 14 residues. The CDR3 DNA reads TGTGCCAGCAGTCCAAGGCGAACAACGGGCGAGCAGTACTTC. Its translation: CASSPRRTTGEQYF.

The gene calls are TRBV5-1 and TRBJ1-2, with no clear D. Germline V gene sequence: CDR1 SGHRS, CDR2 YFSETQ. Deletions cut 5 bases from V and 3 bases from J, with 17 bases between. This CDR3 has 15 amino acids. CDR3 sequence: CASRQTAGSDYGYTF. The CDR3 coding sequence is TGCGCCAGCAGACAGACCGCAGGATCGGACTATGGCTACACCTTC.

The chain is built from TRBV6-5 and TRBJ1-6, with TRBD1 as a possible D gene (5 bases). V was pared by 8 bases and J by 7 bases, with 9 bases between. The germline gives CDR1 MNHEY, CDR2 SVGAGI. This CDR3 region has 12 residues. CDR3 bases: TGTGCCAGCGGGGGGGACAATTCACCCCTCCACTTT. It codes for CASGGDNSPLHF.

The chain is built from TRBV19 and TRBJ1-1; the D gene is possibly TRBD1 (5 bases). From germline, CDR1 is LNHDA and CDR2 SQIVND (reference sequence). This CDR3 region has 15 residues. V lost 4 bases and J lost 0, with 12 bases in between. CDR3 bases: TGTGCCAGTAGTACAGCAGGGTCCATGAACACTGAAGCTTTCTTT. This translates into CASSTAGSMNTEAFF.

This chain connects TRBV19 to TRBJ1-1, with 9 nucleotides matching TRBD1. Germline loops: CDR1 LNHDA, CDR2 SQIVND (reference sequence). V shed 7 bases, J shed 2 bases, and the junction held 8 bases outside the gene matches. This CDR3 is built from 15 residues. The CDR3: CASKGTGIGNTEAFF. The CDR3 region has the DNA TGTGCCAGTAAAGGGACAGGGATAGGAAACACTGAAGCTTTCTTT.

The chain uses TRBV6-6 and TRBJ2-3; D remains ambiguous. CDR1 is MNHNY and CDR2 is SVGAGI in the germline V gene (reference sequence). V was pared by 6 bases and J by 0 bases, with 10 bases between. There are 14 residues in the CDR3. The CDR3 bases are TGTGCCAGCAGACTCCAAGCGAGCACAGATACGCAGTATTTT. Translation: CASRLQASTDTQYF.

V and J are TRBV30 and TRBJ2-7, with TRBD1 matching 8 bases. After removal of 5 bases from V and 1 base from J, the junction contained 4 bases not matched to a gene. Germline CDR1 and CDR2: GTSNPN and SVGIG (reference sequence). CDR3 length: 13 residues. In nucleotides, the CDR3 is TGTGCCTGGGGTACAGGGGGGTCCTACGAGCAGTACTTC. It translates to CAWGTGGSYEQYF.

The chain has TRBV5-1 and TRBJ2-1; 11 bases fit TRBD2. Germline CDR1 SGHRS, CDR2 YFSETQ. V gave up 1 base and J gave up 7 bases; unmatched junction bases: 4. CDR3 length: 15 residues. In DNA form, the CDR3 reads TGCGCCAGCAGCTTGTCAACTAGCGGGAGAAATGAGCAGTTCTTC. Amino acid sequence: CASSLSTSGRNEQFF.

V gene TRBV5-1 combines with J gene TRBJ2-5; 9 bases match TRBD2. Trimming at V came to 0 bases and at J to 5 bases, leaving 5 bases not matched to a gene. This CDR3 has 15 amino acids. Germline CDR1 and CDR2: SGHRS and YFSETQ. Here the CDR3 DNA reads TGCGCCAGCAGCTTGGGCGGGGGGGCCTTGGAGACCCAGTACTTC. Translating gives CASSLGGGALETQYF.

This clone showed up just a few times. The V and J genes are TRBV6-1 and TRBJ2-7; 7 bases map to TRBD1. There are 15 residues in the CDR3. In germline, CDR1 is MNHNS, CDR2 SASEGT. Trimming cost V 1 base and J 2 bases; bases outside gene matches: 5. The CDR3 sequence is CASSEGDSFTYEQYF. Written as DNA, the CDR3 is TGTGCCAGCAGTGAAGGGGACAGCTTTACCTACGAGCAGTACTTC.

CDR3: CASFPGIRNTEAFF. The CDR3 coding sequence is TGTGCCAGCTTTCCAGGTATTCGGAACACTGAAGCTTTCTTT. The chain links TRBV28 to TRBJ1-1; D is uncertain. V lost 8 bases to trimming and J lost 1 base, with 14 bases between them. Germline CDR1 and CDR2: MDHEN and SYDVKM. This CDR3 comprises 14 residues.

The genes are TRBV30 and TRBJ2-3; D is possibly TRBD1 (6 bases). The CDR3 is made up of 14 amino acids. V was cut by 0 bases and J by 3 bases, with 10 bases left in between. CDR1 and CDR2 (germline): GTSNPN, SVGIG (reference sequence). As DNA, the CDR3 is TGTGCCTGGAGTGTAATGGACAGAACAGATACGCAGTATTTT. Amino acids: CAWSVMDRTDTQYF.

To note about this clone: The junction and the germline gene differ at one end; a read error may be behind it. The V call is TRBV5-1, the J call TRBJ2-2; 10 nucleotides match TRBD2. The germline V gene encodes CDR1 SGHRS and CDR2 YFSETQ. There are 16 residues in the CDR3. The chain's CDR3 is CASSRTGLANTGGLFF. In DNA form, the CDR3 reads TGCGCCAGCAGCCGAACGGGACTAGCGAACACCGGGGGGCTGTTTTTT.

J is TRBJ2-7 and V is TRBV28; the D gene is possibly TRBD2 (6 bases). Germline V gene lookup returns CDR1 MDHEN and CDR2 SYDVKM. The CDR3 covers 16 residues. Trimming removed 4 bases from V and 0 bases from J, with 16 bases in between. The CDR3 nucleotides read TGTGCCAGCAGTTCACCCGGGACTGCGAGCTCCTACGAGCAGTACTTC. It is translated as CASSSPGTASSYEQYF.

The V gene is TRBV5-1, the J gene TRBJ1-4, with TRBD1 matching over 9 bases. The CDR3 covers 16 residues. The J segment lost 6 bases and the V segment lost 0 bases, leaving 6 bases of the junction unmatched. CDR1 SGHRS and CDR2 YFSETQ come from the germline V gene. CDR3 coding DNA: TGCGCCAGCAGCTTGGTGAGGGGGGACAGGGATGAAAAACTGTTTTTT. This gives the protein CASSLVRGDRDEKLFF.

The chain combines TRBV9 with TRBJ2-5, with D possibly matching TRBD2 (6 bases). The germline V and J ends were trimmed by 4 bases and 2 bases, with 18 bases remaining between them. Germline CDR1 SGDLS, CDR2 YYNGEE. This CDR3 contains 16 residues. The CDR3: CASSYPATRKQETQYF. The CDR3 DNA reads TGTGCCAGCAGCTACCCAGCGACTAGGAAACAAGAGACCCAGTACTTC.

A single count supports this clone. The chain couples TRBV7-8 to TRBJ2-3; D unclear. Germline CDR1 is SGHVS and CDR2 is FQNEAQ. The CDR3 is 15 residues long. V dropped 0 bases and J dropped 4 bases, with 11 bases sitting between them. This chain's CDR3 is CASSLARKQSDTQYF. CDR3 DNA sequence: TGTGCCAGCAGCTTAGCGCGTAAACAGTCAGATACGCAGTATTTT.

The rearrangement links TRBV7-2 to TRBJ2-7; 8 bases are shared with TRBD1. There are 14 residues in the CDR3. V shed 5 bases, J shed 0 bases, and the junction held 3 bases outside the gene matches. The germline V gene encodes CDR1 SGHTA and CDR2 FQGNSA. This CDR3 is CASSRTGSSYEQYF. The CDR3 region has the DNA TGTGCCAGCAGCCGGACAGGGAGCTCCTACGAGCAGTACTTC.

CDR3 sequence: CASSQGSGGGPEQFF. The CDR3 nucleotides read TGCGCCAGCAGCCAAGGGAGCGGGGGGGGCCCTGAGCAGTTCTTC. The genes are TRBV4-3 and TRBJ2-1; TRBD2 aligns across 10 bases. The V segment lost 1 base and the J segment 9 bases; nucleotides outside the gene matches: 6. CDR1 and CDR2 (germline): LGHNA, YSLEER. This CDR3 spans 15 amino acids.

The chain joins TRBV6-1 to TRBJ1-5; no clear D gene. The germline V gene has CDR1 MNHNS and CDR2 SASEGT. This CDR3 region has 17 residues. V dropped 2 bases and J dropped 4 bases, with 18 bases sitting between them. The CDR3 DNA sequence: TGTGCCAGCAGTGAACGGTCCCCCGGCAGGAAAAATCAGCCCCAGCATTTT. Translated: CASSERSPGRKNQPQHF.

The chain recombines TRBV15 with TRBJ1-4; D unresolved. Per the germline V gene, CDR1 is LNHNV and CDR2 is YYDKDF (reference sequence). The V end was cut by 0 bases, the J end by 4 bases, with 9 bases between. CDR3 length equals 15 residues. The CDR3 region has the DNA TGTGCCACCAGCAGAGATCAGACTTTTAATGAAAAACTGTTTTTT. The encoded protein is CATSRDQTFNEKLFF. Drawing the rest from reference TRBV15 and TRBJ1-4, the complete variable domain is DAMVIQNPRYQVTQFGKPVTLSCSQTLNHNVMYWYQQKSSQAPKLLFHYYDKDFNNEADTPDNFQSRRPNTSFCFLDIRSPGLGDTAMYLCATSRDQTFNEKLFFGSGTQLSVL.

CDR3 nucleotides: TGTGCCAGCAGCTTACTAGCGGGAGCGGCGGGATTCTACAATGAGCAGTTCTTC. It is translated as CASSLLAGAAGFYNEQFF. The rearrangement links TRBV5-6 to TRBJ2-1; 11 positions agree with TRBD2. Germline V gene sequence: CDR1 SGHDT, CDR2 YYEEEE. There are 18 residues in the CDR3. V gave up 2 bases and J gave up 3 bases; unmatched junction bases: 10.

This clone was counted between two and nine times. The J gene is TRBJ1-1, the V gene TRBV5-1, with D maybe TRBD1 (5 bases). Germline V gene lookup returns CDR1 SGHRS and CDR2 YFSETQ. There are 14 residues in the CDR3. The V end was cut by 2 bases, the J end by 1 base, with 9 bases between. The CDR3 DNA follows: TGCGCCAGCAGCTTCGCGACAGCGAACACTGAAGCTTTCTTT. The encoded protein is CASSFATANTEAFF.

This clone occurred once. The chain employs TRBV2 and TRBJ2-2; no reliable D call. Trimming cost V 7 bases and J 1 base, with 13 bases left between them. The length of the CDR3 is 15 residues. Germline V gives CDR1 SNHLY, CDR2 FYNNEI. This CDR3 is CASTPTVWNTGELFF. The CDR3 DNA reads as TGTGCCAGCACCCCTACCGTTTGGAACACCGGGGAGCTGTTTTTT.